This TCR beta chain was found in a study of cytotoxic CD8 clonotypes in ibrutinib-treated CLL. Looking at the study overall: Across the patients, roughly ten were relapsed/refractory, around 16 treatment-naive and 17 to 18 IGHV unmutated. The study, taken as a whole, reports: Public clonotypes, found uncommonly, either contracted or stayed stable on treatment. Relative to age-matched healthy donors, clonality at baseline was higher, and it tracked circulating CD8+ T-cell counts. At progression, clonality fell back toward baseline after rising at ibrutinib response.

A note on this clone: As yet, its antigen is unknown.

This CDR3 is built from 20 residues. Between the trimmed V and J ends, which lost 0 bases and 0 bases, there was a span of 21 bases. From germline, CDR1 is SGHTA and CDR2 FQGTGA. Libraries were prepared by immunoSEQ multiplex PCR; TCRdb keeps only in-frame clonotypes and omits some of them. The profile shows several thousand clones, over 60% of them singletons. The sample in question was PBMCs, obtained before ibrutinib treatment. The chain uses TRBV7-3 and TRBJ2-1; the D is unclear. This sequence was found in a human donor with chronic lymphocytic leukemia. The CDR3 region is CASSLTGAQAALSSYNEQFF. The CDR3 DNA reads TGTGCCAGCAGCTTAACGGGTGCGCAGGCCGCCTTGAGCTCCTACAATGAGCAGTTCTTC.